The 27 T cell receptor beta chains reported below all come from one sample, sequenced in a study of T cell changes during pregnancy in multiple sclerosis. Here immunoSEQ multiplex PCR was the method, and the copy in TCRdb shows in-frame clones only, minus some. The data contain some 47,000 clones, roughly 90% of them singletons. Source: peripheral blood, taken in the first trimester of pregnancy. These receptor sequences come from a female donor with multiple sclerosis, enrolled in a pregnancy study.

The CDR3 loop reads CASSLGSVTNTEAFF. The CDR3, as DNA: TGTGCCAGCAGCTTGGGGAGTGTTACGAACACTGAAGCTTTCTTT. The V and J genes are TRBV7-3 and TRBJ1-1; D not certain. Germline loops: CDR1 SGHTA, CDR2 FQGTGA. This CDR3 comprises 15 residues. The V and J ends lost 3 bases and 1 base respectively, with 12 bases between them. The full variable domain, completed using reference TRBV7-3 and TRBJ1-1, is GAGVSQTPSNKVTEKGKYVELRCDPISGHTALYWYRQSLGQGPEFLIYFQGTGAADDSGLPNDRFFAVRPEGSVSTLKIQRTERGDSAVYLCASSLGSVTNTEAFFGQGTRLTVV.

This clone was seen a single time. The chain joins TRBV4-1 to TRBJ1-5; 7 nucleotides line up with TRBD1. The CDR3 runs 15 residues. V shed 4 bases and J 4 bases; nucleotides not matched to a gene: 7. Germline CDR1 reads MGHRA; CDR2 reads YSYEKL. CDR3 sequence (DNA): TGCGCCAGCAGCCTTTTCGGGACAGAGAATCAGCCCCAGCATTTT. It translates to CASSLFGTENQPQHF.

The genes are TRBV5-4 and TRBJ2-5; 8 bases map to TRBD2. Germline V lookup: CDR1 SGHNT, CDR2 YYREEE (reference sequence). The ends lost 4 bases at V and 0 bases at J; junction bases unmatched: 17. This CDR3 is 19 amino acids long. The CDR3 loop reads CASSPPPGGVSGDQETQYF. Here the CDR3 DNA reads TGTGCCAGCAGCCCTCCCCCGGGGGGGGTTAGCGGGGACCAAGAGACCCAGTACTTC.

The rearrangement joins TRBV7-9 to TRBJ1-1; no definite D call. Germline V gives CDR1 SEHNR, CDR2 FQNEAQ (reference sequence). Trimming removed 7 bases from V and 3 bases from J, with 12 bases in between. CDR3 length equals 13 residues. CDR3 amino acids: CASTSGGDTEAFF. CDR3 in DNA: TGTGCCAGCACGTCAGGAGGAGACACTGAAGCTTTCTTT.

This chain connects TRBV5-1 to TRBJ2-3; 7 bases are shared with TRBD1. Germline assignment: CDR1 SGHRS and CDR2 YFSETQ. The CDR3 is 14 amino acids. Trimming took 4 bases from V and 3 from J; bases not matched to a gene: 5. CDR3 sequence: CASSRGQGTDTQYF. The CDR3 DNA is TGCGCCAGCAGCAGGGGGCAGGGAACAGATACGCAGTATTTT. Drawing the rest from reference TRBV5-1 and TRBJ2-3, the complete variable domain is KAGVTQTPRYLIKTRGQQVTLSCSPISGHRSVSWYQQTPGQGLQFLFEYFSETQRNKGNFPGRFSGRQFSNSRSEMNVSTLELGDSALYLCASSRGQGTDTQYFGPGTRLTVL.

The genes are TRBV6-5 and TRBJ1-1, with a tentative D call TRBD1 (5 bases). The germline gives CDR1 MNHEY, CDR2 SVGAGI. This CDR3 is 14 amino acids long. Trimming cost V 5 bases and J 0 bases, with 10 bases left between them. In nucleotides, the CDR3 is TGTGCCAGCAGTGACATGACAGTGAACACTGAAGCTTTCTTT. It specifies CASSDMTVNTEAFF.

The gene calls are TRBV7-2 and TRBJ2-3, with 14 positions matching TRBD2. Germline V CDR1 and CDR2: SGHTA, FQGNSA. The CDR3 length is 15 residues. V was clipped by 5 bases and J by 9 bases; unmatched bases: 7. Here the CDR3 reads CASSPGTSGGLTQYF. CDR3 DNA sequence: TGTGCCAGCAGCCCAGGGACTAGCGGGGGTCTGACGCAGTATTTT.

In nucleotides, the CDR3 is TGTGCCAGCTCACCTGGGACAGGAGCCTACGAGCAGTACTTC. It is translated as CASSPGTGAYEQYF. The chain links TRBV18 to TRBJ2-7; 8 bases map to TRBD1. CDR1 and CDR2 from the germline V gene are KGHSH and LQKENI. The CDR3 runs 14 residues. V shed 3 bases, J shed 2 bases, and the junction held 3 bases outside the gene matches.

V usage is TRBV7-2 and J usage is TRBJ2-6; TRBD2 might be the D (7 bases). The CDR3 totals 15 residues. In germline, CDR1 is SGHTA, CDR2 FQGNSA. The V end was cut by 11 bases, the J end by 0 bases, with 14 bases between. CDR3: CAGGGLSSGANVLTF. CDR3 DNA sequence: TGTGCCGGCGGGGGCCTGAGCTCTGGGGCCAACGTCCTGACTTTC.

This chain connects TRBV6-5 to TRBJ2-1, with unresolved D. In germline, CDR1 is MNHEY, CDR2 SVGAGI. Trimming left V 6 bases short and J 6 bases short, with 15 bases between. The CDR3 runs to 14 residues. The CDR3 sequence is CASRMEPLSNEQFF. CDR3 sequence (DNA): TGTGCCAGCAGAATGGAGCCGCTAAGCAATGAGCAGTTCTTC.

The V call is TRBV9, the J call TRBJ1-3, with D possibly TRBD1 on 5 matching bases. V was cut by 0 bases and J by 0 bases, with 7 bases left in between. This CDR3 has 15 residues. The germline gives CDR1 SGDLS, CDR2 YYNGEE. The CDR3 nucleotides read TGTGCCAGCAGCGTAGGGGGCTCCTCTGGAAACACCATATATTTT. As protein: CASSVGGSSGNTIYF. Together with reference TRBV9 and TRBJ1-3, the CDR3 gives the full variable domain: DSGVTQTPKHLITATGQRVTLRCSPRSGDLSVYWYQQSLDQGLQFLIQYYNGEERAKGNILERFSAQQFPDLHSELNLSSLELGDSALYFCASSVGGSSGNTIYFGEGSWLTVV.

This clone was counted a few times. The V gene is TRBV6-5, the J gene TRBJ1-6, with a weak D call TRBD1 (5 bases). V gave up 1 base and J gave up 9 bases, with 7 bases separating them. Germline V gene data show CDR1 as MNHEY and CDR2 as SVGAGI. The CDR3 runs 13 residues. For the CDR3, the DNA is TGTGCCAGCAGTTACTATCAGGGTTCACCCCTCCACTTT. Residues: CASSYYQGSPLHF.

Written as DNA, the CDR3 is TGTGCCAGCAGTTCCGGACCGGTAGGAGGAGCTTTCTTT. Its protein is CASSSGPVGGAFF. The genes are TRBV28 and TRBJ1-1; unclear D gene. The ends were cut back, 4 bases at V and 10 bases at J, with 16 bases in the middle. Germline lookup yields CDR1 MDHEN and CDR2 SYDVKM. The CDR3 is 13 residues long.

The chain employs TRBV2 and TRBJ2-7; unclear D gene. This CDR3 is 15 amino acids long. Germline CDR1 reads SNHLY; CDR2 reads FYNNEI. V was pared by 0 bases and J by 2 bases, with 11 bases between. In DNA, the CDR3 is TGTGCCAGCAGTGAAGCGCGAACAGCAGCCTACGAGCAGTACTTC. This gives the protein CASSEARTAAYEQYF.

The chain uses TRBV7-9 and TRBJ1-2, with no clear D. The CDR3 is made up of 12 amino acids. Trimming removed 3 bases from V and 8 bases from J, with 10 bases in between. The germline V gene encodes CDR1 SEHNR and CDR2 FQNEAQ (reference sequence). The CDR3 sequence is CASSFQDRGYTF. CDR3 in DNA: TGTGCCAGCAGCTTCCAGGATCGCGGCTACACCTTC.

This chain uses TRBV6-5 with TRBJ2-3, with D tentatively TRBD1 (5 bases). V lost 8 bases to trimming and J lost 2 bases, with 14 bases between them. Germline CDR1 is MNHEY and CDR2 is SVGAGI. CDR3 length: 14 residues. CDR3 sequence (DNA): TGTGCCAGCGAGCAGGCCGGACACACAGATACGCAGTATTTT. Its protein is CASEQAGHTDTQYF.

In this sample, this clone turned up a few times. The chain joins TRBV4-2 to TRBJ1-6; D remains ambiguous. The V end was cut by 4 bases, the J end by 10 bases, with 35 bases between. Per germline, CDR1 LGHNA and CDR2 YNFKEQ. The CDR3 runs 21 residues. The CDR3 DNA follows: TGTGCCAGCAGCCGCGGGGAGGCTTTTCCCTGGGCGGTGATCCCGGGGTCACCCCTCCACTTT. Translation: CASSRGEAFPWAVIPGSPLHF.

The genes are TRBV18 and TRBJ1-2; D is unresolved. Germline CDR1 is KGHSH and CDR2 is LQKENI. Trimming pared 1 base from V and 2 bases from J, leaving 8 bases between. The CDR3 runs 14 residues. CDR3 nucleotides: TGTGCCAGCTCACCACTGGGAGTAAACTATGGCTACACCTTC. This encodes CASSPLGVNYGYTF.

The chain joins TRBV18 to TRBJ1-1; D gene unclear. Germline assignment: CDR1 KGHSH and CDR2 LQKENI. This CDR3 has 16 residues. Trimming cost V 4 bases and J 7 bases, with 22 bases left between them. The CDR3 region is CASSLSSGIVAGEAFF. CDR3 coding DNA: TGTGCCAGCTCACTCTCGTCAGGAATAGTTGCGGGTGAAGCTTTCTTT.

This chain uses TRBV5-1 with TRBJ1-1; D remains ambiguous. Germline V gives CDR1 SGHRS, CDR2 YFSETQ. The CDR3 has 13 amino acids. With 0 bases removed from V and 6 bases from J, the gap between germline ends came to 9 bases. The CDR3 region is CASSLGRVSEAFF. Here the CDR3 DNA reads TGCGCCAGCAGCTTGGGCCGGGTTTCTGAAGCTTTCTTT.

V gene TRBV15 combines with J gene TRBJ1-1; D is possibly TRBD1 (5 bases). Germline V gene sequence: CDR1 LNHNV, CDR2 YYDKDF (reference sequence). Deletions cut 0 bases from V and 5 bases from J, with 16 bases between. CDR3 length equals 16 residues. The CDR3 nucleotides are TGTGCCACCAGCAGAGAGGCAGGGTGGAGGGGAACTGAAGCTTTCTTT. Translated: CATSREAGWRGTEAFF.

The chain joins TRBV2 to TRBJ1-2; TRBD1 matches 7 bases. The CDR3 length is 14 residues. Germline trimming cut 2 bases from V and 4 bases from J; bases unmatched to any gene: 4. The germline V gene encodes CDR1 SNHLY and CDR2 FYNNEI. CDR3 sequence reads: CASSERDRAYGYTF. In DNA, the CDR3 is TGTGCCAGCAGTGAACGAGACAGGGCCTATGGCTACACCTTC.

This rearrangement joins TRBV6-1 to TRBJ1-2; maybe TRBD1 (6 bases). The germline gives CDR1 MNHNS, CDR2 SASEGT. V shed 10 bases and J shed 2 bases, with 17 bases lying between them. The CDR3 runs to 14 residues. DNA of the CDR3: TGTGCCACCAACATCCGGACAGCAAACTATGGCTACACCTTC. As protein: CATNIRTANYGYTF.

This clone was counted once. The CDR3 nucleotides read TGTGCCAGCAGTTACGCGGGGGGCATAATAGGTGAAGCTTTCTTT. Translation gives CASSYAGGIIGEAFF. The chain is built from TRBV6-5 and TRBJ1-1; possibly TRBD1 for D (6 bases). Trimming shortened V by 2 bases and J by 7 bases, and 17 bases separated the two germline ends. Germline CDR1 MNHEY, CDR2 SVGAGI. The CDR3 extends over 15 amino acids.

The chain joins TRBV2 to TRBJ1-2, with 7 bases identical to TRBD1. With V trimmed by 7 bases and J by 2 bases, 1 base remained unmatched. Germline V gives CDR1 SNHLY, CDR2 FYNNEI. The CDR3 has 12 residues. CDR3 sequence (DNA): TGTGCCAGCAAGACAGGGAACTATGGCTACACCTTC. Translated: CASKTGNYGYTF.

DNA of the CDR3: TGTGCCAGCAGCGTAGCTGGGGGGGAGACGGGAGATACGCAGTATTTT. This sequence encodes CASSVAGGETGDTQYF. The chain combines TRBV9 with TRBJ2-3; 7 bases are shared with TRBD2. The CDR3 is made up of 16 amino acids. CDR1 SGDLS and CDR2 YYNGEE come from the germline V gene. Trimming took 0 bases from V and 5 from J; bases not matched to a gene: 9.

This chain links TRBV2 with TRBJ2-4; tentative D call: TRBD1 (5 bases). Between the trimmed V and J ends, which lost 4 bases and 5 bases, there was a span of 12 bases. The CDR3 is 14 amino acids. CDR1 is SNHLY and CDR2 is FYNNEI in the germline V gene. CDR3 sequence (DNA): TGTGCCAGCAGTGCCCAGGGTGTACAAAACATTCAGTACTTC. Protein product: CASSAQGVQNIQYF.